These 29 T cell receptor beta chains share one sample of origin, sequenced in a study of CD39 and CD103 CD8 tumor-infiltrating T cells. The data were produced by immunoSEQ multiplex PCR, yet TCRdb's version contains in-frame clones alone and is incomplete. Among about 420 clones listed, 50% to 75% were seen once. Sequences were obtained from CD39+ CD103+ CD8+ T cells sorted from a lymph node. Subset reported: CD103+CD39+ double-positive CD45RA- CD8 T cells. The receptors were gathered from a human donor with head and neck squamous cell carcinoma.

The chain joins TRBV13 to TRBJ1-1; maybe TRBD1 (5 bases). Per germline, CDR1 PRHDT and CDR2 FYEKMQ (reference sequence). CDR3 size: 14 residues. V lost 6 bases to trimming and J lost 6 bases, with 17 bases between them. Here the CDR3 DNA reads TGTGCCAGCAGTCCATTCAGGGAAGAGGCTGAAGCTTTCTTT. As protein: CASSPFREEAEAFF.

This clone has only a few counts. CDR3 DNA: TGTGCCAGTAGTCCACTATTCGGGAATCAGCCCCAGCATTTT. Its translation: CASSPLFGNQPQHF. This chain joins TRBV19 and TRBJ1-5, with unresolved D. Germline lookup yields CDR1 LNHDA and CDR2 SQIVND (reference sequence). Trimming removed 5 bases from V and 4 bases from J, with 12 bases in between. The CDR3 length is 14 residues.

The CDR3 nucleotides read TGCGCCAGCAGCCAACCCACCGAGGGCTACGAGCAGTACTTC. This sequence encodes CASSQPTEGYEQYF. V usage is TRBV4-1 and J usage is TRBJ2-7; perhaps TRBD2 as D (5 bases). CDR1 and CDR2 (germline): MGHRA, YSYEKL. This CDR3 contains 14 residues. The V and J ends lost 2 bases and 3 bases respectively, with 11 bases between them.

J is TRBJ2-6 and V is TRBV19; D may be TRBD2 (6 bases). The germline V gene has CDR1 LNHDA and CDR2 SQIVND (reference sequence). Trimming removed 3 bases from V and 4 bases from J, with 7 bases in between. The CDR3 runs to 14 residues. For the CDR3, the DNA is TGTGCCAGTAGTATGGGGGGAGGGGCCAACGTCCTGACTTTC. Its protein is CASSMGGGANVLTF.

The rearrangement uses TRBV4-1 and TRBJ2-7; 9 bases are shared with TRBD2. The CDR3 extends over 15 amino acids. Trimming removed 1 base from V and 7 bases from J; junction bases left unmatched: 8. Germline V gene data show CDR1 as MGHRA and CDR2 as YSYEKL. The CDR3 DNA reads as TGCGCCAGCAGCCAAGTTCTAGCGGGGCTGTTGGAGCAGTACTTC. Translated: CASSQVLAGLLEQYF.

In nucleotides, the CDR3 is TGTGCCAGCAGCGTATTAGCGGGGGGTCCAGATACGCAGTATTTT. As protein: CASSVLAGGPDTQYF. The V call is TRBV5-6, the J call TRBJ2-3; 10 bases align to TRBD2. Germline-derived CDR1 and CDR2 are SGHDT and YYEEEE. J lost 4 bases, V lost 4 bases, and 6 bases had no gene match. The CDR3 extends over 15 amino acids.

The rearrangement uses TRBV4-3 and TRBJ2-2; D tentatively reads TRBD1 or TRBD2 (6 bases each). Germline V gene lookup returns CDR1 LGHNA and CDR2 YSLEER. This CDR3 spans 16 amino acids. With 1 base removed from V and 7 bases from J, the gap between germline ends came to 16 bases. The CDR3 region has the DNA TGCGCCAGCAGCCAAGTCACGGGGGCTAGCGACGGGGAGCTGTTTTTT. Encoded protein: CASSQVTGASDGELFF.

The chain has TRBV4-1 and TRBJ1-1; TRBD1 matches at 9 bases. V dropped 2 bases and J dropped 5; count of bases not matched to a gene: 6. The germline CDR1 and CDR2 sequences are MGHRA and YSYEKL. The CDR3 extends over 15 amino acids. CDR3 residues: CASSQLTGGRTEAFF. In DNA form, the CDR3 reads TGCGCCAGCAGCCAATTAACAGGGGGCAGAACTGAAGCTTTCTTT.

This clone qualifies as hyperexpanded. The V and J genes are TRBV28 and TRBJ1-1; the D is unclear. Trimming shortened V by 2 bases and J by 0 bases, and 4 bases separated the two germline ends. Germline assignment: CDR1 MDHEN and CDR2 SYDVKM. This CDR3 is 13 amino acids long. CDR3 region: CASSLLMNTEAFF. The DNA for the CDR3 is TGTGCCAGCAGTTTACTGATGAACACTGAAGCTTTCTTT. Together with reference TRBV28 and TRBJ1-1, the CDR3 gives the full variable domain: DVKVTQSSRYLVKRTGEKVFLECVQDMDHENMFWYRQDPGLGLRLIYFSYDVKMKEKGDIPEGYSVSREKKERFSLILESASTNQTSMYLCASSLLMNTEAFFGQGTRLTVV.

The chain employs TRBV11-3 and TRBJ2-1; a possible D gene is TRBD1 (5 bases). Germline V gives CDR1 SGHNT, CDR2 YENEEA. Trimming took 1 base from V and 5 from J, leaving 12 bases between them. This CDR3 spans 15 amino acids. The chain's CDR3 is CASSLGTGLDNEQFF. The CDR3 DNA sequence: TGTGCCAGCAGCTTAGGAACAGGCTTGGACAATGAGCAGTTCTTC.

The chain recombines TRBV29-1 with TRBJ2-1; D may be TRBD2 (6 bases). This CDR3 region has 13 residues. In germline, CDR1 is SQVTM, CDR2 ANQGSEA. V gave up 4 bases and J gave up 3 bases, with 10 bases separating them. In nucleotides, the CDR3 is TGCAGCGTTGCCGCCGGGGGCTACAATGAGCAGTTCTTC. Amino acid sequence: CSVAAGGYNEQFF.

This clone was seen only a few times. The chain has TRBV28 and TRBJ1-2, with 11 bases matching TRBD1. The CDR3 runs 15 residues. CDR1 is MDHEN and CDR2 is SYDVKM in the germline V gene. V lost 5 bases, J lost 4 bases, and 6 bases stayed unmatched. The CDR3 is CASSDSGTGGYGYTF. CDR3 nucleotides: TGTGCCAGCAGTGACTCCGGGACAGGGGGCTATGGCTACACCTTC.

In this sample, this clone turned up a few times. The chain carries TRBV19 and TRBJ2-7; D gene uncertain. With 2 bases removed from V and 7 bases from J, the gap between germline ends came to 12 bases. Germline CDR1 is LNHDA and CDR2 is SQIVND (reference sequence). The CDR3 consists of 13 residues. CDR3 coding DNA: TGTGCCAGTAGTATATGGGGAACAGAAGAGCAGTACTTC. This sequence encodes CASSIWGTEEQYF.

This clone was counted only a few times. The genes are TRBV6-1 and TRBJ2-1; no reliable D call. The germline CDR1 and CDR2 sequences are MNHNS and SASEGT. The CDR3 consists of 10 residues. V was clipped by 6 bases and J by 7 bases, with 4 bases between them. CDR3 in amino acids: CASRNNEQFF. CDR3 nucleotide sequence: TGTGCCAGCAGAAATAATGAGCAGTTCTTC.

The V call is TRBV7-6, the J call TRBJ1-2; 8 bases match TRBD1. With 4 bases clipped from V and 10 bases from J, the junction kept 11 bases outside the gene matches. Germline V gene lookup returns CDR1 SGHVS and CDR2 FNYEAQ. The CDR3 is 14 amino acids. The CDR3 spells CASSSAWTGSDYTF. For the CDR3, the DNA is TGTGCCAGCAGCTCCGCCTGGACAGGGTCAGACTACACCTTC.

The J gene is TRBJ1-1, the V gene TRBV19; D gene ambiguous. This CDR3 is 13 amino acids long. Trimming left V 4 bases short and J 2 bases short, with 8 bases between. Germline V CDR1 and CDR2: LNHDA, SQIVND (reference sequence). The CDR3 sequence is CASSTGYNTEAFF. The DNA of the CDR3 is TGTGCCAGTAGTACAGGATATAACACTGAAGCTTTCTTT.

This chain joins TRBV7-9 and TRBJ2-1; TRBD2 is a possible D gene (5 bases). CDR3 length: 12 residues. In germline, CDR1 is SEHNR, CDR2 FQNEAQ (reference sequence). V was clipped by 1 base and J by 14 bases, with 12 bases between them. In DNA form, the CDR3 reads TGTGCCAGCAGCTTAGGGGGAGCCTGGGAGTTCTTC. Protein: CASSLGGAWEFF.

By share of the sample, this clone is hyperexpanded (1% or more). This CDR3 reads CSVDTDDSYNEQFF. CDR3 sequence (DNA): TGCAGCGTTGATACAGATGACTCCTACAATGAGCAGTTCTTC. This sequence joins TRBV29-1 and TRBJ2-1; D uncertain. CDR1 and CDR2 from the germline V gene are SQVTM and ANQGSEA. V was trimmed by 3 bases and J by 0 bases, leaving 9 bases between them. CDR3 size: 14 residues.

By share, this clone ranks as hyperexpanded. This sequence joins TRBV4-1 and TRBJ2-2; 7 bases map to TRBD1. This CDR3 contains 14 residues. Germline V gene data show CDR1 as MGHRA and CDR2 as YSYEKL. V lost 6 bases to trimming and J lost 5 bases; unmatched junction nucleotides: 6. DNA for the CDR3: TGCGCCAGCAGACAGGGGCCGGTGACCGGGGAGCTGTTTTTT. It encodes CASRQGPVTGELFF.

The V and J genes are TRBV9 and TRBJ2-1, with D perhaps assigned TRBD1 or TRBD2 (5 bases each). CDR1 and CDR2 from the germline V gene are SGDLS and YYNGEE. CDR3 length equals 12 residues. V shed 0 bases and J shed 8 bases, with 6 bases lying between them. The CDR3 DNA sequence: TGTGCCAGCAGCGTAGGGGGGTATGAGCAGTTCTTC. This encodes CASSVGGYEQFF.

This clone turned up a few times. CDR3 residues: CASSLLYSYTDTQYF. Here the CDR3 DNA reads TGTGCCAGCAGCTTGCTCTACAGCTACACAGATACGCAGTATTTT. The genes are TRBV5-6 and TRBJ2-3; D ambiguous. V lost 1 base and J 2 bases, leaving 11 bases between the germline ends. Germline loops: CDR1 SGHDT, CDR2 YYEEEE. This CDR3 comprises 15 residues.

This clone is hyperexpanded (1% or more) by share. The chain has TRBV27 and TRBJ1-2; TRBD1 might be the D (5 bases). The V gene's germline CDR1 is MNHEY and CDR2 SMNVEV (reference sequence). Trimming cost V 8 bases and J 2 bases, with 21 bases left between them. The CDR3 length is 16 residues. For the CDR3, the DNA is TGTGCCAGCGGTGAAGCCGACAGTCTCCTCAACTATGGCTACACCTTC. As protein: CASGEADSLLNYGYTF.

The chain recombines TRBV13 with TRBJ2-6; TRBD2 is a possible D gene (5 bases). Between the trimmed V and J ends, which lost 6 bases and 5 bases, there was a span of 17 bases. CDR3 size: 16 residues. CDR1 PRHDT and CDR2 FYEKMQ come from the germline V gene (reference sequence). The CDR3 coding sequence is TGTGCCAGCAGAGGAGGAGTACAAAGTCGGGCCAACGTCCTGACTTTC. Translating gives CASRGGVQSRANVLTF. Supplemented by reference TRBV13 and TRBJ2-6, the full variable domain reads AAGVIQSPRHLIKEKRETATLKCYPIPRHDTVYWYQQGPGQDPQFLISFYEKMQSDKGSIPDRFSAQQFSDYHSELNMSSLELGDSALYFCASRGGVQSRANVLTFGAGSRLTVL.

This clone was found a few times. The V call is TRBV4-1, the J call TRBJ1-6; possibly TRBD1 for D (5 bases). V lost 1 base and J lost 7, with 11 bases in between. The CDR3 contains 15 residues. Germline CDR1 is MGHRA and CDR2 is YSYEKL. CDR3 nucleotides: TGCGCCAGCAGCCAAGCGGTGGGGCGCAATTCACCCCTCCACTTT. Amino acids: CASSQAVGRNSPLHF.

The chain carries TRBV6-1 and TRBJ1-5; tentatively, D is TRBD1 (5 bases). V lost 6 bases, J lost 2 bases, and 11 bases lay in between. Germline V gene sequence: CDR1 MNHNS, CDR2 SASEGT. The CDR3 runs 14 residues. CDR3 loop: CASRVRGGNQPQHF. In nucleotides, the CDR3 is TGTGCCAGCAGGGTAAGGGGAGGCAATCAGCCCCAGCATTTT.

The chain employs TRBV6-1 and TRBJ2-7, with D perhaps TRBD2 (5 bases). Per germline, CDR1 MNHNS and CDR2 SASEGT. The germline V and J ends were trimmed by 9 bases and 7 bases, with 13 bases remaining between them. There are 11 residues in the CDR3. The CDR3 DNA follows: TGTGCCAGTCTAGCCGGCCTGGAGCAGTACTTC. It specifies CASLAGLEQYF.

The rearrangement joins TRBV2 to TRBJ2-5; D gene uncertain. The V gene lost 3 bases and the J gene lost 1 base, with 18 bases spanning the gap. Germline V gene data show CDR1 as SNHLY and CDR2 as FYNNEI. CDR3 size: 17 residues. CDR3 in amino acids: CASSDPRNRPFQETQYF. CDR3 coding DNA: TGTGCCAGCAGTGACCCACGGAATCGACCCTTCCAAGAGACCCAGTACTTC.

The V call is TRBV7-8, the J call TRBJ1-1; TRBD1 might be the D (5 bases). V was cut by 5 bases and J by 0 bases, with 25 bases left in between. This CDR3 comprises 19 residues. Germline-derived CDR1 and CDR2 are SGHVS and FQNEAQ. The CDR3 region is CASSPGAAGWGLMNTEAFF. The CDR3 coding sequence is TGTGCCAGCAGCCCCGGTGCCGCCGGCTGGGGACTGATGAACACTGAAGCTTTCTTT.

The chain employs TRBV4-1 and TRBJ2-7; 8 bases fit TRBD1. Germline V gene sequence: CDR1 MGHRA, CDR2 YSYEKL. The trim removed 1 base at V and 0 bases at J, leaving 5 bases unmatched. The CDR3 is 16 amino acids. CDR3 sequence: CASSQAGTGRSYEQYF. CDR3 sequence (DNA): TGCGCCAGCAGCCAAGCCGGGACAGGACGCTCCTACGAGCAGTACTTC.